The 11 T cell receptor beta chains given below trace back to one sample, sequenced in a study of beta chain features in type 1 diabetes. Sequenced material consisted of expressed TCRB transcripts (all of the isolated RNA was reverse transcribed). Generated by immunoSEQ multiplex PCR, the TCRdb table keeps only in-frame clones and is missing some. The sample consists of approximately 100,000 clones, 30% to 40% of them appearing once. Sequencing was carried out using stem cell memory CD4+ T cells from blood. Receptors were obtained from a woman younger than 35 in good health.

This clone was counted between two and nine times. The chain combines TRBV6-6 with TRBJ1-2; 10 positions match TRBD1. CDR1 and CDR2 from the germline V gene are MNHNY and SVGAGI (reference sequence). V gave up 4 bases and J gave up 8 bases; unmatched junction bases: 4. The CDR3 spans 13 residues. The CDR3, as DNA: TGTGCCAGCAGTTTGGGACAGGGGCACGGCTACACCTTC. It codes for CASSLGQGHGYTF.

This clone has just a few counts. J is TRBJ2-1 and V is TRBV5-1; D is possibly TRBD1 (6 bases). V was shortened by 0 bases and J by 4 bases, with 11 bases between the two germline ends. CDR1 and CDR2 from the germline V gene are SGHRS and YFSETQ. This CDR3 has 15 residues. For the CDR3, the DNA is TGCGCCAGCAGCTTGGTCCAGGGGCTATACAATGAGCAGTTCTTC. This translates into CASSLVQGLYNEQFF.

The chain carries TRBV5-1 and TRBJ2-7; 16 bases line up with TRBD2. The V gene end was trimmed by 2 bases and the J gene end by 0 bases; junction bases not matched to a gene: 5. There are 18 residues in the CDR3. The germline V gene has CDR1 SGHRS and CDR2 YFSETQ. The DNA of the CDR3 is TGCGCCAGCAGCTTTACGGGACTAGCGGGAGGGCCCTCCTACGAGCAGTACTTC. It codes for CASSFTGLAGGPSYEQYF.

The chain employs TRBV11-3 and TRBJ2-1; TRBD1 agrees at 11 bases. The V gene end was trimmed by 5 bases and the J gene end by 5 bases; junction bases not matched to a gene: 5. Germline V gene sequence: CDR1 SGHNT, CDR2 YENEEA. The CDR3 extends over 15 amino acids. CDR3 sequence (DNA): TGTGCCAGCAGCCGAGGACAGGGGGCGAACAATGAGCAGTTCTTC. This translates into CASSRGQGANNEQFF.

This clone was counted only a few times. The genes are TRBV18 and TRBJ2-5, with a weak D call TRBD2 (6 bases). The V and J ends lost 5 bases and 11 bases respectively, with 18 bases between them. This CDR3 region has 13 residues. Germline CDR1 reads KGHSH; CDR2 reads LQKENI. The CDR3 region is CASSAIEGREQYF. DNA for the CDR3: TGTGCCAGCTCAGCAATCGAGGGTCGGGAGCAGTACTTC.

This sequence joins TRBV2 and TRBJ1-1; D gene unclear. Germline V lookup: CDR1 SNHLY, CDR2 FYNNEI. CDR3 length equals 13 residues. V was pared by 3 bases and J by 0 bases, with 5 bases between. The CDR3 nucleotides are TGTGCCAGCAGTGACGGTATGAACACTGAAGCTTTCTTT. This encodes CASSDGMNTEAFF.

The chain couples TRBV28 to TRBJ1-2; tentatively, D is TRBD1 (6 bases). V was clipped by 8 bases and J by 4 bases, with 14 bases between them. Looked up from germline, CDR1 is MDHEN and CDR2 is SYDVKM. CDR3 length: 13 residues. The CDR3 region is CASETGIGYGYTF. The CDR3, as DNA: TGTGCCAGCGAAACAGGGATCGGCTATGGCTACACCTTC.

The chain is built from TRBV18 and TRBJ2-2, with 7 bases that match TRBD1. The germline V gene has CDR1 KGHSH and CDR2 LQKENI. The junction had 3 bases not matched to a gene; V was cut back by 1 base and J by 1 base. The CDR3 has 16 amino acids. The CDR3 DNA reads TGTGCCAGCTCACCACAGGGGGCGTGGAACACCGGGGAGCTGTTTTTT. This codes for CASSPQGAWNTGELFF.

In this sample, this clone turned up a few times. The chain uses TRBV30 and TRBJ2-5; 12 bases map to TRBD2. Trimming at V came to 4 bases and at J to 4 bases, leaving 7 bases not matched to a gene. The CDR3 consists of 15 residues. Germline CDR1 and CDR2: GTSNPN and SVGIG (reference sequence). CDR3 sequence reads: CAWKDGLAGRETQYF. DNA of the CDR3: TGTGCCTGGAAAGACGGACTAGCGGGAAGAGAGACCCAGTACTTC.

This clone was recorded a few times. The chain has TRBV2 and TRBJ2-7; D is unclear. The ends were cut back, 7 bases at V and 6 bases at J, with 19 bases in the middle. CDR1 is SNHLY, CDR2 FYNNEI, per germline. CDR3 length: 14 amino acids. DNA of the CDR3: TGTGCCAGCACCCTCAATTCGGGTTCGAGCGAGCAGTACTTC. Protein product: CASTLNSGSSEQYF.

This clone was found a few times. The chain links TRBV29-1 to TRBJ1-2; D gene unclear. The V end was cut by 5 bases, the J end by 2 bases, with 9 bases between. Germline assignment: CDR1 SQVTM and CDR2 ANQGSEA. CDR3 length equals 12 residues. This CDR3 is CSVPAGNYGYTF. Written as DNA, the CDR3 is TGCAGCGTTCCCGCGGGCAACTATGGCTACACCTTC.